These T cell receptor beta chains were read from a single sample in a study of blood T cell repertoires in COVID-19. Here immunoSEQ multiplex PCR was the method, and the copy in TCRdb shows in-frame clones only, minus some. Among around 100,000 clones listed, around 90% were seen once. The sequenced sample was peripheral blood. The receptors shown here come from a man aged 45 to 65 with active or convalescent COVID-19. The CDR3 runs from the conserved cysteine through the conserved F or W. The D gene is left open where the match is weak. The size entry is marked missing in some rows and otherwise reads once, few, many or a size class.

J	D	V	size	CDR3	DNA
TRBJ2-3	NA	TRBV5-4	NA	CASGQIDTQYF	TGTGCCAGCGGACAAATTGATACGCAGTATTTT
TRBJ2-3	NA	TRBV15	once	CATNRGRGGSADTQYF	TGTGCCACCAACAGGGGTCGCGGGGGGAGTGCAGATACGCAGTATTTT
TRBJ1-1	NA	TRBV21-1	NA	CASSKAQGNTEAFF	TGTGCCAGCAGCAAAGCTCAGGGAAACACTGAAGCTTTCTTT
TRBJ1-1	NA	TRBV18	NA	CASSPRGQFTEAFF	TGTGCCAGCTCACCAAGAGGACAGTTCACTGAAGCTTTCTTT
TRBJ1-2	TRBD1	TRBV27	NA	CASSPGTDPYGYTF	TGTGCCAGCAGTCCCGGGACAGACCCCTATGGCTACACCTTC
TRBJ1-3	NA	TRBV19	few	CASSRATAATAGNTIYF	TGTGCCAGTAGTAGGGCAACAGCCGCCACCGCTGGAAACACCATATATTTT
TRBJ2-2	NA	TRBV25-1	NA	CASTHGGNTGELFF	TGTGCCAGCACCCATGGGGGCAACACCGGGGAGCTGTTTTTT
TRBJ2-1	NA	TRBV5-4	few	CASSPTYNEQFF	TGTGCCAGCAGCCCCACCTACAATGAGCAGTTCTTC
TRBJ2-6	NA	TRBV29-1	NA	CSVKQDTGANVLTF	TGCAGCGTTAAACAGGATACTGGGGCCAACGTCCTGACTTTC
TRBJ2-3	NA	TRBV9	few	CASSVDLAREDTQYF	TGTGCCAGCAGCGTAGATCTAGCAAGGGAGGATACGCAGTATTTT
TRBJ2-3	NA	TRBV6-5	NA	CASLIVTDTQYF	TGTGCCAGCCTTATAGTGACAGATACGCAGTATTTT
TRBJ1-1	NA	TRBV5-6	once	CASSLGQIPEAFF	TGTGCCAGCAGCTTGGGTCAGATCCCTGAAGCTTTCTTT
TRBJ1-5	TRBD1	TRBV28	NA	CASSLWGTDTQPQHF	TGTGCCAGCAGTTTATGGGGGACAGATACTCAGCCCCAGCATTTT
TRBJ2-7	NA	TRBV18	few	CASSREGVNEQYF	TGTGCCAGCTCACGGGAAGGGGTTAACGAGCAGTACTTC
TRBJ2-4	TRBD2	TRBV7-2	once	CASSLVGGGEGKNIQYF	TGTGCCAGCAGCTTAGTCGGCGGGGGGGAGGGCAAAAACATTCAGTACTTC
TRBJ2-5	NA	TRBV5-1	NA	CASSVGQGGVTQYF	TGCGCCAGCAGCGTTGGACAAGGGGGGGTGACCCAGTACTTC
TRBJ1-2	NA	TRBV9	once	CASSVVAGDYGYTF	TGTGCCAGCAGCGTAGTAGCAGGGGACTATGGCTACACCTTC
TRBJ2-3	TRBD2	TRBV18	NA	CASSLGTSGGASTDTQYF	TGTGCCAGCTCGCTGGGGACTAGCGGGGGGGCCTCCACAGATACGCAGTATTTT
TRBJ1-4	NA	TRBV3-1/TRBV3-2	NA	CASSQETVLNEKLFF	TGTGCCAGCAGCCAAGAGACAGTTCTTAATGAAAAACTGTTTTTT
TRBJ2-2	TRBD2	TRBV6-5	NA	CASSQRGVNTGELFF	TGTGCCAGCAGTCAGCGGGGGGTGAACACCGGGGAGCTGTTTTTT
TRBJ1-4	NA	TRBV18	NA	CASSPNNLQNNEKLFF	TGTGCCAGCTCACCAAATAATCTGCAGAATAATGAAAAACTGTTTTTT
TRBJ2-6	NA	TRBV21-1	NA	CASSNSPPRGANVLTF	TGTGCCAGCAGCAATAGCCCACCTCGGGGGGCCAACGTCCTGACTTTC
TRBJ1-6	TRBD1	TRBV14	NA	CASRTGDTRSYNSPLHF	TGTGCCAGCCGGACAGGGGACACCAGGTCCTATAATTCACCCCTCCACTTT
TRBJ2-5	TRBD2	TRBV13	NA	CASSLVRTSGGETQYF	TGTGCCAGCAGCTTAGTACGGACTAGCGGGGGGGAGACCCAGTACTTC
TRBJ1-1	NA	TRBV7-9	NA	CASSRLSVRYSEAFF	TGTGCCAGCAGCCGACTCTCGGTTCGGTACTCTGAAGCTTTCTTT
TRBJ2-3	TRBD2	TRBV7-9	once	CASSLERGGTDTQYF	TGTGCCAGCAGCTTAGAGCGGGGCGGCACAGATACGCAGTATTTT
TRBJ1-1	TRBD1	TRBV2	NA	CASREQGQAFF	TGTGCCAGCAGGGAACAGGGGCAGGCTTTCTTT
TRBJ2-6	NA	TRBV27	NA	CASSLSYSSGANVLTF	TGTGCCAGCAGTTTATCATACAGCTCTGGGGCCAACGTCCTGACTTTC